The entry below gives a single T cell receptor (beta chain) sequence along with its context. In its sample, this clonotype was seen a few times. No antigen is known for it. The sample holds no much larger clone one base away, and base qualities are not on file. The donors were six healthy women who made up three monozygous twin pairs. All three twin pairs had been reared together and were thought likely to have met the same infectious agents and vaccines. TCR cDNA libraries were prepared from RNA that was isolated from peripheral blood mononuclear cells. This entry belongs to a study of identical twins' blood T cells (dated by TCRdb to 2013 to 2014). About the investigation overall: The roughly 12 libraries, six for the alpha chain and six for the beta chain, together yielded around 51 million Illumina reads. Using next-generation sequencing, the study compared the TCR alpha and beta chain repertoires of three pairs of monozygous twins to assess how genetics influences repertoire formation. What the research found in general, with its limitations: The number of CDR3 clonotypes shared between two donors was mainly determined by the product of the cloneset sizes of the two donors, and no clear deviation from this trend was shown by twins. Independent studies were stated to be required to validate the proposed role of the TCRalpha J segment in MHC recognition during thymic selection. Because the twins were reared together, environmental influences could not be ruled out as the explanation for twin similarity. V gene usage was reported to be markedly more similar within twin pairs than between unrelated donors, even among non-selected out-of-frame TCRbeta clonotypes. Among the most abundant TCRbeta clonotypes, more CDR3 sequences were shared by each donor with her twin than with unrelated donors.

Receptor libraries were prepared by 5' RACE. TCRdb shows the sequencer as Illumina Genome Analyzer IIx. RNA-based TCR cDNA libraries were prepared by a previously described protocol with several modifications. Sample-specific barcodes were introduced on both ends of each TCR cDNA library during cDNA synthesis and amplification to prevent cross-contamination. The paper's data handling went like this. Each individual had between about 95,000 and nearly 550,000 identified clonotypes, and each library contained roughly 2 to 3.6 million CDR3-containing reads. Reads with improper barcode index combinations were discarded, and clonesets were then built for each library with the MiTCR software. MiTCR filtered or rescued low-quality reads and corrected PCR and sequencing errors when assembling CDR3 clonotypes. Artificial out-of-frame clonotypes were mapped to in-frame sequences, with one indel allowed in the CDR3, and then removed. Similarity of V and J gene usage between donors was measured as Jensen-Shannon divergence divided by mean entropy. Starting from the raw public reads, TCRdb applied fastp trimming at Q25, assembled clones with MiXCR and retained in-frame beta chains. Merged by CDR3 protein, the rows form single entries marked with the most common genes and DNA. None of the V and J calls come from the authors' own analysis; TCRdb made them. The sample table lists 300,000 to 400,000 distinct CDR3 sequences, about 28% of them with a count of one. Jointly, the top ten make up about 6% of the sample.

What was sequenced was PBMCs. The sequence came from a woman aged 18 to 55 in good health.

The CDR3 protein sequence reads: CSVEVNTQYF. The sequenced DNA: TGCAGCGTTGAAGTTAATACGCAGTATTTT. This chain joins TRBV29-1 to TRBJ2-3, with no confident D gene call. From the cysteine up to the phenylalanine, the CDR3 has a length of 10 residues. The DNA shown is the 30-base CDR3, in frame from base 1. V drops 1 base and J drops 7 bases, leaving 3 bases in between. The germline V gene encodes CDR1 SQVTM and CDR2 ANQGSEA.